Listed below are T cell receptor beta chains from one sample, sequenced in a study of identical twins. TCRdb processed the 5' RACE reads anew with MiXCR; each CDR3 protein has one entry. The sample carries about 550,000 distinct CDR3 sequences, about a fifth recorded once. These data were also reused for a study on yellow fever vaccine responses in identical twins.

Sequenced input: CD4+ T cells sorted from blood. The source is a woman younger than 30 in good health. The CDR3 runs from the conserved cysteine through the conserved F or W. Each record gives: CDR3 DNA, CDR3 protein, clone size, J gene, CDR3 length, V gene, D gene. The D gene is left open where the match is weak. Only part of the rows carry a size: once, few, many, or a class if the clone is expanded.

CDR3 DNA: TGTGCCAGCAGCCAAGGGTCAGGGGGGAACACTGAAGCTTTCTTT
CDR3 protein: CASSQGSGGNTEAFF
clone size: many
J gene: TRBJ1-1
CDR3 length: 15
V gene: TRBV3-1
D gene: TRBD1

CDR3 DNA: TGTGCCAGCAGCTTTCATGGGGAGGCCAATGAGCAGTTCTTC
CDR3 protein: CASSFHGEANEQFF
clone size: -
J gene: TRBJ2-1
CDR3 length: 14
V gene: TRBV7-9
D gene: -

CDR3 DNA: TGTGCCAGCAGAGACAGCTCCTACGAGCAGTACTTC
CDR3 protein: CASRDSSYEQYF
clone size: many
J gene: TRBJ2-7
CDR3 length: 12
V gene: TRBV27
D gene: -

CDR3 DNA: TGTGCCAGCAGTGAATCTCCGGGCGACGAGACCCAGTACTTC
CDR3 protein: CASSESPGDETQYF
clone size: few
J gene: TRBJ2-5
CDR3 length: 14
V gene: TRBV2
D gene: -

CDR3 DNA: TGCGCCAGCAGCCAAGTGCGGACAGTCTCCGGAAACACCATATATTTT
CDR3 protein: CASSQVRTVSGNTIYF
clone size: -
J gene: TRBJ1-3
CDR3 length: 16
V gene: TRBV4-1
D gene: -

CDR3 DNA: TGTGCCAGCTCAGGCACCGCGGGACCCCTCAAGGCCGGGGAGCTGTTTTTT
CDR3 protein: CASSGTAGPLKAGELFF
clone size: -
J gene: TRBJ2-2
CDR3 length: 17
V gene: TRBV18
D gene: -

CDR3 DNA: TGTGCCAGCAGTTCCCCTAGCAGGGGACAGGAGACCCAGTACTTC
CDR3 protein: CASSSPSRGQETQYF
clone size: few
J gene: TRBJ2-5
CDR3 length: 15
V gene: TRBV6-5
D gene: TRBD1

CDR3 DNA: TGTGCCAGCAGTTTAGGGCTGTGGCCCGAAAACTACAATGAGCAGTTCTTC
CDR3 protein: CASSLGLWPENYNEQFF
clone size: few
J gene: TRBJ2-1
CDR3 length: 17
V gene: TRBV12-3/TRBV12-4
D gene: -

CDR3 DNA: TGTGCCAGCAGTTCGACAGGGGGGAAAGATACGCAGTATTTT
CDR3 protein: CASSSTGGKDTQYF
clone size: -
J gene: TRBJ2-3
CDR3 length: 14
V gene: TRBV28
D gene: TRBD1

CDR3 DNA: TGTGCCAGCAGTGATTCGACAAGTCGGAACACCTTC
CDR3 protein: CASSDSTSRNTF
clone size: few
J gene: TRBJ1-2
CDR3 length: 12
V gene: TRBV25-1
D gene: -

CDR3 DNA: TGCAGTGCCGGGACAGGGAAGGAAAAACTGTTTTTT
CDR3 protein: CSAGTGKEKLFF
clone size: -
J gene: TRBJ1-4
CDR3 length: 12
V gene: TRBV20-1
D gene: TRBD1

CDR3 DNA: TGCGCCAGCAGCCACCCATTAGGGGAGCAGTACTTC
CDR3 protein: CASSHPLGEQYF
clone size: -
J gene: TRBJ2-7
CDR3 length: 12
V gene: TRBV4-1
D gene: -

CDR3 DNA: TGTGCCAGCAGTTTACGGACAGCCGATACGTTCTTC
CDR3 protein: CASSLRTADTFF
clone size: few
J gene: TRBJ2-1
CDR3 length: 12
V gene: TRBV28
D gene: -

CDR3 DNA: TGTGCCAGCAGCTTACCGCTAGCGGACCAAGAGACCCAGTACTTC
CDR3 protein: CASSLPLADQETQYF
clone size: -
J gene: TRBJ2-5
CDR3 length: 15
V gene: TRBV11-1
D gene: TRBD2

CDR3 DNA: TGCAGTGCTAGCGGACTAGCGGCAAGCTCCTACAATGAGCAGTTCTTC
CDR3 protein: CSASGLAASSYNEQFF
clone size: -
J gene: TRBJ2-1
CDR3 length: 16
V gene: TRBV20-1
D gene: TRBD2

CDR3 DNA: TGTGCCAGCAGCTCCCGACAGGGAAATTCAGATACGCAGTATTTT
CDR3 protein: CASSSRQGNSDTQYF
clone size: -
J gene: TRBJ2-3
CDR3 length: 15
V gene: TRBV5-4
D gene: TRBD1

CDR3 DNA: TGTGCCAGCACCTTACTGGGGCAGGGTGAGCAGTTCTTC
CDR3 protein: CASTLLGQGEQFF
clone size: few
J gene: TRBJ2-1
CDR3 length: 13
V gene: TRBV7-6
D gene: -

CDR3 DNA: TGTGCCAGCAGTTTAGGAGATCGACAGGGGGGTGGCGAGCAGTACTTC
CDR3 protein: CASSLGDRQGGGEQYF
clone size: few
J gene: TRBJ2-7
CDR3 length: 16
V gene: TRBV12-3/TRBV12-4
D gene: TRBD1

CDR3 DNA: TGTGCCAGCACTACGCCTCCGCCAAACACTGAAGCTTTCTTT
CDR3 protein: CASTTPPPNTEAFF
clone size: many
J gene: TRBJ1-1
CDR3 length: 14
V gene: TRBV12-3/TRBV12-4
D gene: -

CDR3 DNA: TGTGCCAGCAGCGCCCGTTTTGTTTTCGTGAAGGAAAACACCGGGGAGCTGTTTTTT
CDR3 protein: CASSARFVFVKENTGELFF
clone size: -
J gene: TRBJ2-2
CDR3 length: 19
V gene: TRBV9
D gene: -

CDR3 DNA: TGCGCCAGCAGCCGGATGTCCATGGGGACAGGGCTTTCTGGGGCCAACGTCCTGACTTTC
CDR3 protein: CASSRMSMGTGLSGANVLTF
clone size: few
J gene: TRBJ2-6
CDR3 length: 20
V gene: TRBV5-1
D gene: TRBD1

CDR3 DNA: TGTGCCAGCAGTTCAACAGGAATCTCTGGGGCCAACGTCCTGACTTTC
CDR3 protein: CASSSTGISGANVLTF
clone size: -
J gene: TRBJ2-6
CDR3 length: 16
V gene: TRBV2
D gene: -

CDR3 DNA: TGCAGCGTTGAAGATTCCCCGGACAGCTACAATGAGCAGTTCTTC
CDR3 protein: CSVEDSPDSYNEQFF
clone size: few
J gene: TRBJ2-1
CDR3 length: 15
V gene: TRBV29-1
D gene: -

CDR3 DNA: TGTGCCAGCACCCTTACGGAGGGGTACAATGAGCAGTTCTTC
CDR3 protein: CASTLTEGYNEQFF
clone size: -
J gene: TRBJ2-1
CDR3 length: 14
V gene: TRBV12-3/TRBV12-4
D gene: -

CDR3 DNA: TGCAGTGCTACCTACTTCCAGGCAGGACACGAGCAGTACTTC
CDR3 protein: CSATYFQAGHEQYF
clone size: -
J gene: TRBJ2-7
CDR3 length: 14
V gene: TRBV20-1
D gene: -

CDR3 DNA: TGTGCCACCAGTGAATCAGGGCGCTCCTCCTACGAGCAGTACTTC
CDR3 protein: CATSESGRSSYEQYF
clone size: once
J gene: TRBJ2-7
CDR3 length: 15
V gene: TRBV24-1
D gene: -

CDR3 DNA: TGTGCCAGCAGCCGGGGACGGTATAATTCACCCCTCCACTTT
CDR3 protein: CASSRGRYNSPLHF
clone size: -
J gene: TRBJ1-6
CDR3 length: 14
V gene: TRBV7-2
D gene: -

CDR3 DNA: TGCAGTGCCAGTGCTAGCACCGGGGAGCTGTTTTTT
CDR3 protein: CSASASTGELFF
clone size: -
J gene: TRBJ2-2
CDR3 length: 12
V gene: TRBV20-1
D gene: -

CDR3 DNA: TGTGCCAGCAGTTACCGGGCCATGGGAGCCAGCACAGATACGCAGTATTTT
CDR3 protein: CASSYRAMGASTDTQYF
clone size: few
J gene: TRBJ2-3
CDR3 length: 17
V gene: TRBV6-5
D gene: -

CDR3 DNA: TGTGCCAGCAGTGTAAGGCCGACCTGGGAGCTGTTTTTT
CDR3 protein: CASSVRPTWELFF
clone size: -
J gene: TRBJ2-2
CDR3 length: 13
V gene: TRBV2
D gene: -

CDR3 DNA: TGCGCCAGCAGCTTGGTGACAGGAGTCCAAGAGACCCAGTACTTC
CDR3 protein: CASSLVTGVQETQYF
clone size: -
J gene: TRBJ2-5
CDR3 length: 15
V gene: TRBV5-1
D gene: -

CDR3 DNA: TGTGCCAGCAGCCCGGGACAGGGGCCGCAGTATTTT
CDR3 protein: CASSPGQGPQYF
clone size: few
J gene: TRBJ2-3
CDR3 length: 12
V gene: TRBV7-8
D gene: TRBD1

CDR3 DNA: TGTGCCAGCAGCGATAAAGGGACACCGAACACCGGGGAGCTGTTTTTT
CDR3 protein: CASSDKGTPNTGELFF
clone size: few
J gene: TRBJ2-2
CDR3 length: 16
V gene: TRBV9
D gene: -

CDR3 DNA: TGCAGTGCTAGAGCCCAGGGCAGTCCGTCTATCAAAAACATTCAGTACTTC
CDR3 protein: CSARAQGSPSIKNIQYF
clone size: -
J gene: TRBJ2-4
CDR3 length: 17
V gene: TRBV20-1
D gene: -

CDR3 DNA: TGTGCCAGCAGCTTAAGCATCGACTCCGAGCAGTACTTC
CDR3 protein: CASSLSIDSEQYF
clone size: -
J gene: TRBJ2-7
CDR3 length: 13
V gene: TRBV7-9
D gene: -

CDR3 DNA: TGCAGTGCTCGTACCTCAGACAGGGGCGCGAACACCGGGGAGCTGTTTTTT
CDR3 protein: CSARTSDRGANTGELFF
clone size: -
J gene: TRBJ2-2
CDR3 length: 17
V gene: TRBV20-1
D gene: TRBD1

CDR3 DNA: TGTGCCAGCAGTGACAGGGGATCTGGCTACACCTTC
CDR3 protein: CASSDRGSGYTF
clone size: -
J gene: TRBJ1-2
CDR3 length: 12
V gene: TRBV2
D gene: -

CDR3 DNA: TGCAGCGTTCTTGTCCGGAACAGGGACGGCTACACCTTC
CDR3 protein: CSVLVRNRDGYTF
clone size: -
J gene: TRBJ1-2
CDR3 length: 13
V gene: TRBV29-1
D gene: -

CDR3 DNA: TGCGCCAGCAGAGTACAGACGAACACTGAAGCTTTCTTT
CDR3 protein: CASRVQTNTEAFF
clone size: few
J gene: TRBJ1-1
CDR3 length: 13
V gene: TRBV5-1
D gene: -

CDR3 DNA: TGCGCCAGCAGCTTGGAGTCCCCACTCGAGCAGTACTTC
CDR3 protein: CASSLESPLEQYF
clone size: few
J gene: TRBJ2-7
CDR3 length: 13
V gene: TRBV5-1
D gene: -